Listed below are T cell receptor beta chains from one sample, sequenced in a study of response to subunit inactivated influenza vaccine. TCRdb fed the RT-PCR reads into MiXCR, producing one record per CDR3 protein. The repertoire holds about 480,000 distinct CDR3 sequences, with over 10% as singletons. The sequencing used PBMCs from blood, collected 35 to 45 days after vaccination. The receptors were sampled from a man aged 45-60 years who received an inactivated influenza vaccine. CDR3s include the opening cysteine and the closing phenylalanine or tryptophan. D genes are given only for firm matches. Not every row has a clone size; where given, it reads once, few, many or a size class.

V	J	D	size	DNA	CDR3
TRBV5-1	TRBJ1-4	TRBD1	-	TGCGCCAGCAGCCACGCGACAGGGTCTAATGAAAAACTGTTTTTT	CASSHATGSNEKLFF
TRBV4-2	TRBJ2-3	TRBD2	-	TGTGCCAGCAGCCAAGAACTAGCGGGGGGAACCAGGACAGATACGCAGTATTTT	CASSQELAGGTRTDTQYF
TRBV18	TRBJ2-4	-	-	TGTGCCAGCTCACCCCAGGAGAAACTAGCCAAAAACATTCAGTACTTC	CASSPQEKLAKNIQYF
TRBV7-2	TRBJ2-7	-	few	TGTGCCAGCAGCGCCAGGGGACATAAGACGTACGAGCAGTACTTC	CASSARGHKTYEQYF
TRBV7-8	TRBJ2-6	-	-	TGTGCCAGCAGTAGCGAAACAGGGGACTTCGGCGTCCTGACTTTC	CASSSETGDFGVLTF
TRBV4-3	TRBJ2-2	-	many	TGCGCCAGCAGCCAAGATTGGGCTAGTTCGTCCGGGGAGCTGTTTTTT	CASSQDWASSSGELFF
TRBV7-2	TRBJ2-3	TRBD2	few	TGTGCCAGCACCGACCGGGGGGGCCTCACAGATACGCAGTATTTT	CASTDRGGLTDTQYF
TRBV6-1	TRBJ1-1	-	once	TGTGCCAGCAGAACCGGGACGCCCGGCCGGGCTTTCTTT	CASRTGTPGRAFF
TRBV20-1	TRBJ1-2	TRBD1	few	TGCAGTGCTCCACGGACAGGGGATAACTATGGCTACACCTTC	CSAPRTGDNYGYTF
TRBV20-1	TRBJ2-7	TRBD2	many	TGCAGTGCTAGATTATACACTAGCGTCGAGCAGTACTTC	CSARLYTSVEQYF
TRBV12-3/TRBV12-4	TRBJ2-6	-	many	TGTGCCAGCAGTCGAGCTGGGGCCAACGTCCTGACTTTC	CASSRAGANVLTF
TRBV6-2/TRBV6-3	TRBJ2-5	-	few	TGTGCCAGCAGTTTCCTGACTGGACGCCAAGAGACCCAGTACTTC	CASSFLTGRQETQYF
TRBV4-1	TRBJ2-7	-	-	TGCGCCAGCAGCTTACAGGGATATGTCGGGGGGCGCAACGAGCAGTACTTC	CASSLQGYVGGRNEQYF
TRBV29-1	TRBJ2-1	TRBD2	many	TGCAGCGTTGACGAGTCGGGAGTAGCGGGTGAGCAGTTCTTC	CSVDESGVAGEQFF
TRBV7-8	TRBJ1-2	-	many	TGTGCCAGCAGCTTAGTTCCGGGTTCCGTCTATGGCTACACCTTC	CASSLVPGSVYGYTF
TRBV20-1	TRBJ1-5	-	many	TGCAGTGCTAGAGATAGGAGGTATGGGCAGCCCCAGCATTTT	CSARDRRYGQPQHF
TRBV20-1	TRBJ2-1	TRBD2	-	TGCAGTGCTAGAGGAGGTCCGGGAGGACCTAATGAGCAGTTCTTC	CSARGGPGGPNEQFF
TRBV29-1	TRBJ2-2	-	few	TGCAGCGGGACGGAGAACACCGGGGAGCTGTTTTTT	CSGTENTGELFF
TRBV4-2	TRBJ2-7	TRBD1	few	TGTGCCAGCAGCCAAGAGATCTCGGAGGATTGGACAGGCCGAAATTACGAGCAGTACTTC	CASSQEISEDWTGRNYEQYF
TRBV7-2	TRBJ1-2	-	few	TGTGCCAGCAGCTTAGCGACCAGCGCGTTGTTCTATGGCTACACCTTC	CASSLATSALFYGYTF
TRBV20-1	TRBJ2-1	-	many	TGCAGTGCTAAGAGGTTCCCTGGGCTCGCCCTTTACAATGAGCAGTTCTTC	CSAKRFPGLALYNEQFF
TRBV7-2	TRBJ2-5	TRBD1	few	TGTGCCAGCAGGGGGACAGGGGGGCGGGAGACCCAGTACTTC	CASRGTGGRETQYF
TRBV7-9	TRBJ2-1	-	many	TGTGCCACTCATCCGGGGCGGGCCTCCTACAATGAGCAGTTCTTC	CATHPGRASYNEQFF
TRBV9	TRBJ2-2	-	few	TGTGCCAGCGGGGGGGGGCCGAACACCGGGGAGCTGTTTTTT	CASGGGPNTGELFF
TRBV4-3	TRBJ2-2	-	few	TGCGCCAGCAGCCAATCCCCTGCGGCATCACCCACCGGGGAGCTGTTTTTT	CASSQSPAASPTGELFF
TRBV18	TRBJ2-1	-	-	TGTGCCAGCTCAACCCGGAACGAAGGTACGAATGAGCAGTTCTTC	CASSTRNEGTNEQFF
TRBV15	TRBJ2-7	TRBD1	-	TGTGCCACCAGCGTAGGACAGGGGATCATCTACGAGCAGTACTTC	CATSVGQGIIYEQYF
TRBV3-1	TRBJ2-7	-	-	TGTGCCAGCAGCCCATGGGGGACTCGGTACGAGCAGTACTTC	CASSPWGTRYEQYF
TRBV18	TRBJ2-1	TRBD2	-	TGTGCCAGCTCCCCCCGGAGCGGGACCAACAATGAGCAGTTCTTC	CASSPRSGTNNEQFF
TRBV20-1	TRBJ1-5	-	few	TGCAGTGCTAGAGACCCTAGTCAGGGGCCGGGCCAGCCCCAGCATTTT	CSARDPSQGPGQPQHF
TRBV12-3/TRBV12-4	TRBJ1-1	-	many	TGTGCCAGCAGTTCACTCCCCCCGGGACCTTATGGGGTAGCTTTCTTT	CASSSLPPGPYGVAFF
TRBV11-1	TRBJ2-1	TRBD2	-	TGTGCCAGCAGCCTGATGAACCTAGCGGGAGGGCGGAATGAGCAGTTCTTC	CASSLMNLAGGRNEQFF
TRBV5-1	TRBJ2-7	-	-	TGCGCCAGCAGCCCATCCGGGACGGGAAATTACGAGCAGTACTTC	CASSPSGTGNYEQYF
TRBV5-1	TRBJ1-1	TRBD1	-	TGCGCCAGCAGCCCGGGGGGGAACAGGGGCACTGAAGCTTTCTTT	CASSPGGNRGTEAFF
TRBV4-2	TRBJ2-1	TRBD2	many	TGTGCCAGCAGCCAAGATCTCACTAGCGGCTACAATGAGCAGTTCTTC	CASSQDLTSGYNEQFF
TRBV25-1	TRBJ2-5	-	-	TGTGCCAGCAGTGCATGGGGGCACGGCTCAGAGACCCAGTACTTC	CASSAWGHGSETQYF
TRBV27	TRBJ2-6	-	-	TGTGCCAGCAGCCTAATTGGAACGGCTGGGGCCAACGTCCTGACTTTC	CASSLIGTAGANVLTF
TRBV7-2	TRBJ1-6	-	-	TGTGCCAGCAGCTTACAGGGGAGGACGGGATCACCCCTCCACTTT	CASSLQGRTGSPLHF
TRBV3-1	TRBJ2-2	TRBD1	-	TGTGCCAGCAGCAACAGGGGGAACACCGGGGAGCTGTTTTTT	CASSNRGNTGELFF
TRBV7-2	TRBJ2-7	-	-	TGTGCCAGCAGCTCGACTACAGGGTTCTACGAGCAGTACTTC	CASSSTTGFYEQYF
TRBV20-1	TRBJ1-2	-	many	TGCAGTGCTATAGGGGATCCGGGCTACACCTTC	CSAIGDPGYTF
TRBV29-1	TRBJ2-3	-	many	TGCAGCGTTGATCGGTTGAGCACAGATACGCAGTATTTT	CSVDRLSTDTQYF
TRBV7-9	TRBJ2-3	TRBD2	few	TGTGCCAGCAGCCCGACTAGCGGGATTACAGATACGCAGTATTTT	CASSPTSGITDTQYF
TRBV7-2	TRBJ2-5	-	-	TGTGCCAGCAGCTTATCAACGGTAGAGACCCAGTACTTC	CASSLSTVETQYF
TRBV12-3/TRBV12-4	TRBJ2-1	TRBD2	many	TGTGCCAGCCGTACTAGCGGGCTCTCCTACAATGAGCAGTTCTTC	CASRTSGLSYNEQFF